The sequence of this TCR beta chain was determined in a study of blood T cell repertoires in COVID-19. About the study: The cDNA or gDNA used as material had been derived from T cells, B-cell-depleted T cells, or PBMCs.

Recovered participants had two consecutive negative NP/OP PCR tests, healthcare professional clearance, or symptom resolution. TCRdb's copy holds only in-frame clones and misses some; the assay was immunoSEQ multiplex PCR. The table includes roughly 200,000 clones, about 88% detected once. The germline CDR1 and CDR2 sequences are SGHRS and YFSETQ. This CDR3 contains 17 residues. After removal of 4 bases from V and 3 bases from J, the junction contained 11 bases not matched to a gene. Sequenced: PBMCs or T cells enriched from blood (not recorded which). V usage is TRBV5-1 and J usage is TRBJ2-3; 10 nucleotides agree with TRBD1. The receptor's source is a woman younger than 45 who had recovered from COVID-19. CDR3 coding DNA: TGCGCCAGCAGCCTCTGGGGACAGGGGAGAGGGACAGATACGCAGTATTTT. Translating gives CASSLWGQGRGTDTQYF.